Sequencing of this T cell receptor (beta chain) was carried out in a study of T-cell memory formation after mild COVID-19. Looking at the study overall: Across donors, TCR clusters were largely donor specific.

The authors produced TCR alpha and TCR beta cDNA libraries with sample barcodes and UMIs by 5'RACE using constant-segment primers. One entry per CDR3 protein, called by TCRdb with MiXCR from the 5' RACE reads. The sample has 120,000 to 150,000 distinct CDR3 sequences, roughly 19% seen once. Remarks on this clonotype: Antigen unknown.

Findings of the study overall: Clones contracting across day 15 to 85 had a balanced CD4/CD8 profile; later expanding clones leaned CD4+.

CDR1 MNHNY and CDR2 SVGAGI come from the germline V gene (reference sequence). Trimming removed 3 bases from V and 6 bases from J, with 15 bases in between. The CDR3 consists of 15 residues. The TCR comes from an adult woman who had mild COVID-19 (a few samples of this study predate the infection). Cell type and time point are not known. Sequences were obtained from PBMCs or a T cell subset sorted from them (not recorded which). The chain employs TRBV6-6 and TRBJ1-5, with D possibly TRBD1 on 5 matching bases. The CDR3 loop reads CASSYFRGSGQPQHF. For the CDR3, the DNA is TGTGCCAGCAGTTATTTTCGGGGGTCGGGTCAGCCCCAGCATTTT.